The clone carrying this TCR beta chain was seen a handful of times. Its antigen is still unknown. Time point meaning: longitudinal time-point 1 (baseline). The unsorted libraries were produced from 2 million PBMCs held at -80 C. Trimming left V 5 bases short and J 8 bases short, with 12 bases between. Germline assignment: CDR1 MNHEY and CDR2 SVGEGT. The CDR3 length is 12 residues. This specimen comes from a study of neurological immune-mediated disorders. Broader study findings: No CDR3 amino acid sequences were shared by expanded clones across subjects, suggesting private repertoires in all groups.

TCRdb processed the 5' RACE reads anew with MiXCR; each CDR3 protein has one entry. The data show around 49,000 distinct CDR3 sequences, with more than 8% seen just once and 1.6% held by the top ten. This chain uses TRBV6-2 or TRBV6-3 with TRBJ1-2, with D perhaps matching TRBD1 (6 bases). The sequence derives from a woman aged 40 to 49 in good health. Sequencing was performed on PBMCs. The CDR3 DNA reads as TGTGCCAGCAGTGTCCCACAGGGCGGCTACACCTTC. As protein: CASSVPQGGYTF.